This T cell receptor beta chain originates from a study of cytomegalovirus exposure and HLA in healthy donors. Points from the study as a whole: V- and J-gene trimming of TCR beta was linked (in a later analysis) to a missense DCLRE1C variant.

The CDR3 is made up of 14 amino acids. Germline values: CDR1 MDHEN, CDR2 SYDVKM. V was pared by 3 bases and J by 3 bases, with 11 bases between. Amplification used 60 Vbeta primers and 13 Jbeta primers. Only in-frame clones appear in the TCRdb table, and some are missing; sequencing was by immunoSEQ multiplex PCR. The sample has more than 80,000 clones, 55% to 70% seen once. A word on this clone: Antigen unknown.

The V and J genes are TRBV28 and TRBJ1-1; D gene unclear. Sequencing was performed on PBMCs. This receptor was identified in a woman aged 40 to 50 in good health and CMV-seropositive. This CDR3 is CASSLPGKYTEAFF. The CDR3 DNA reads TGTGCCAGCAGTTTGCCCGGGAAGTACACTGAAGCTTTCTTT.